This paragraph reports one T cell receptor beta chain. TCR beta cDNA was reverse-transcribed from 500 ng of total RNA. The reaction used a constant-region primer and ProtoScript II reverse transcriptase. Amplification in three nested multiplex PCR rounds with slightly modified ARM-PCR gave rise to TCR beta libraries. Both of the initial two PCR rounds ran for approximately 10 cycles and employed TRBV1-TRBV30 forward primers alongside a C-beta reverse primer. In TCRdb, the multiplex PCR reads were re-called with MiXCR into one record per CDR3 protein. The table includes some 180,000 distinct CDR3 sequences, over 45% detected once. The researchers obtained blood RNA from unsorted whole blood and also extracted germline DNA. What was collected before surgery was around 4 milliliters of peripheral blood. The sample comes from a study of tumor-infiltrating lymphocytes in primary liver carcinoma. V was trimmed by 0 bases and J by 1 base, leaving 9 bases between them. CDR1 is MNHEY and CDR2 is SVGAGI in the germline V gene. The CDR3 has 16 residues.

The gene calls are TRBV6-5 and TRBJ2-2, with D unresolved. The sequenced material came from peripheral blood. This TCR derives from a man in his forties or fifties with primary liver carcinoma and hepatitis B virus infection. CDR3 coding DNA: TGTGCCAGCAGTTACTCGGACGATCGGAACACCGGGGAGCTGTTTTTT. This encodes CASSYSDDRNTGELFF.